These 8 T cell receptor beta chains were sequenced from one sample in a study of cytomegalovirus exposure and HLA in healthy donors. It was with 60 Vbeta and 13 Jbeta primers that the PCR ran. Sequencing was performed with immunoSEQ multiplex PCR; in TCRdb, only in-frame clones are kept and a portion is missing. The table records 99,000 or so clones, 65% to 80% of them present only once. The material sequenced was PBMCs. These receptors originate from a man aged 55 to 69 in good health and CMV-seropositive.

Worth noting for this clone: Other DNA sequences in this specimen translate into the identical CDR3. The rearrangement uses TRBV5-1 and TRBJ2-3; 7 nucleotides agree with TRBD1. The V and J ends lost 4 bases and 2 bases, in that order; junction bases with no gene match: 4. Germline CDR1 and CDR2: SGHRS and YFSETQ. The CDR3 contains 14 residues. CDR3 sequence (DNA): TGCGCCAGCAGCCCCGGACAGGCCACAGATACGCAGTATTTT. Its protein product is CASSPGQATDTQYF.

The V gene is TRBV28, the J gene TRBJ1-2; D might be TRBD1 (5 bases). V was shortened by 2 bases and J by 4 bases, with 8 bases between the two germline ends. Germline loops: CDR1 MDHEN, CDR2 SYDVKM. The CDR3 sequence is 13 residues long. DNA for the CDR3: TGTGCCAGCAGTTTAGGACAAGCCTATGGCTACACCTTC. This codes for CASSLGQAYGYTF.

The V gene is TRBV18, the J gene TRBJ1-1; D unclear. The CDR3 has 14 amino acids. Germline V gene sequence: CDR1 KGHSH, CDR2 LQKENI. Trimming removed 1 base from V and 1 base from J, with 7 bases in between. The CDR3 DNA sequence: TGTGCCAGCTCACCACTTCACACGAACACTGAAGCTTTCTTT. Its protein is CASSPLHTNTEAFF.

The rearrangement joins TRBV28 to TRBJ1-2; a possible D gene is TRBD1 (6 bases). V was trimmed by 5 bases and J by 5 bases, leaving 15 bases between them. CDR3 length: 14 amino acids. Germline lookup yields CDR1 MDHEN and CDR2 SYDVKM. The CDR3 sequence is CASSTGGQGYGYTF. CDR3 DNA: TGTGCCAGCAGTACTGGTGGGCAGGGGTATGGCTACACCTTC.

For the CDR3, the DNA is TGTGCCAGCAGCTTATCAGAGGGCCATGGCTACACCTTC. Its protein product is CASSLSEGHGYTF. This chain connects TRBV7-3 to TRBJ1-2, with D unresolved. The V gene's germline CDR1 is SGHTA and CDR2 FQGTGA. V was clipped by 2 bases and J by 6 bases, with 10 bases between them. This CDR3 comprises 13 residues.

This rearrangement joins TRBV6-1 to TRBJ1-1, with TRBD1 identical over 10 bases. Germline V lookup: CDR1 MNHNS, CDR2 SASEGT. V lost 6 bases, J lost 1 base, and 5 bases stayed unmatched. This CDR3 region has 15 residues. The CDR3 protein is CASRKRQGANTEAFF. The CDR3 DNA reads TGTGCCAGCAGGAAGAGACAGGGGGCGAACACTGAAGCTTTCTTT.

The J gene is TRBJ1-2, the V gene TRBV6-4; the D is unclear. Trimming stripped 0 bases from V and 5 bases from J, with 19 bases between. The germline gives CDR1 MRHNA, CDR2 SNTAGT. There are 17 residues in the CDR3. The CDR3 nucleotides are TGTGCCAGCAGTGACTCGGATTCGCGGGCGGGGATATATGGCTACACCTTC. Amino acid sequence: CASSDSDSRAGIYGYTF.

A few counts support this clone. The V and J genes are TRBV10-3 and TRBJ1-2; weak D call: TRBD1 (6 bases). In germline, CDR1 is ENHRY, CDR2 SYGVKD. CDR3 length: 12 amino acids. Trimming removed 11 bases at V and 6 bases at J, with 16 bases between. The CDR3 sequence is CASRGGADGYTF. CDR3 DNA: TGTGCCTCCCGAGGGGGGGCGGATGGCTACACCTTC.